Presented here are 27 T cell receptor beta chains from one specimen sequenced in a study of blood T cell repertoires in COVID-19. This table comes from immunoSEQ multiplex PCR, and its TCRdb copy is limited to in-frame clones, with some not included. The table includes some 220,000 clones, around 84% detected once. The sample consisted of peripheral blood. These receptors came from a human donor in a cohort sampled during active COVID-19.

This clone was seen once. This chain links TRBV29-1 with TRBJ2-5; D unresolved. Germline V lookup: CDR1 SQVTM, CDR2 ANQGSEA. Deletions cut 3 bases from V and 0 bases from J, with 8 bases between. CDR3 length: 13 amino acids. The chain's CDR3 is CSVDTLNQETQYF. The CDR3 DNA follows: TGCAGCGTTGATACTCTCAACCAAGAGACCCAGTACTTC.

J is TRBJ1-6 and V is TRBV19, with 8 nucleotides matching TRBD1. J was trimmed by 8 bases and V by 5 bases; bases with no gene match: 5. Germline V lookup: CDR1 LNHDA, CDR2 SQIVND (reference sequence). The length of the CDR3 is 14 residues. The CDR3 region is CASSPRDRYSPLHF. For the CDR3, the DNA is TGTGCCAGTAGTCCCCGGGACAGGTATTCACCCCTCCACTTT.

This sequence joins TRBV28 and TRBJ1-2, with unresolved D. Trimming removed 4 bases at V and 8 bases at J, with 23 bases between. CDR3 length equals 16 residues. Germline assignment: CDR1 MDHEN and CDR2 SYDVKM. The CDR3 is CASSSLLEAVVEGYTF. The CDR3 DNA reads as TGTGCCAGCAGTTCCCTTCTTGAGGCAGTCGTGGAAGGCTACACCTTC.

This clone was recorded a few times. The rearrangement links TRBV7-2 to TRBJ2-1; 10 nucleotides match TRBD1. Trimming cost V 2 bases and J 2 bases; bases outside gene matches: 6. The CDR3 sequence is 17 residues long. Germline V gene sequence: CDR1 SGHTA, CDR2 FQGNSA. This chain's CDR3 is CASSLREGTGAYNEQFF. Here the CDR3 DNA reads TGTGCCAGCAGCTTAAGGGAGGGGACAGGGGCCTACAATGAGCAGTTCTTC.

The chain carries TRBV24-1 and TRBJ1-2; 7 bases align to TRBD1. Germline values: CDR1 KGHDR, CDR2 SFDVKD. The CDR3 sequence is 12 residues long. J lost 6 bases, V lost 7 bases, and 4 bases had no gene match. The CDR3 here is CATRGTVDGYTF. In nucleotides, the CDR3 is TGTGCCACCAGAGGGACAGTTGATGGCTACACCTTC.

This clone was recorded only once. This chain joins TRBV5-4 and TRBJ2-1; D is possibly TRBD1 (6 bases). V dropped 0 bases and J dropped 6 bases, with 16 bases sitting between them. The CDR3 sequence is 16 residues long. The V gene's germline CDR1 is SGHNT and CDR2 YYREEE (reference sequence). For the CDR3, the DNA is TGTGCCAGCAGCTTGGGGGGGACACTAAGGTCCAATGAGCAGTTCTTC. Encoded protein: CASSLGGTLRSNEQFF.

The V and J genes are TRBV5-1 and TRBJ1-5; no clear D gene. Trimming stripped 0 bases from V and 7 bases from J, with 11 bases between. Germline-derived CDR1 and CDR2 are SGHRS and YFSETQ. The CDR3 has 14 amino acids. CDR3 DNA: TGCGCCAGCAGCTTGGGACATTCAAGCCAGCCCCAGCATTTT. Protein sequence: CASSLGHSSQPQHF.

V is TRBV7-2 and J is TRBJ2-3; TRBD1 is a possible D gene (6 bases). Per germline, CDR1 SGHTA and CDR2 FQGNSA. The CDR3 is made up of 16 amino acids. V was shortened by 3 bases and J by 2 bases, with 15 bases between the two germline ends. CDR3 DNA sequence: TGTGCCAGCAGCTTGGGAACAGGGTACCCCACAGATACGCAGTATTTT. Protein sequence: CASSLGTGYPTDTQYF.

This chain connects TRBV18 to TRBJ2-7, with D possibly being TRBD1 (7 bases). CDR3 length: 15 residues. V gave up 5 bases and J gave up 2 bases, with 16 bases separating them. In germline, CDR1 is KGHSH, CDR2 LQKENI. CDR3 sequence: CASSGGGRGAYEQYF. The CDR3 nucleotides read TGTGCCAGCTCAGGAGGGGGCCGCGGGGCCTACGAGCAGTACTTC.

The chain carries TRBV7-3 and TRBJ1-1; 7 nucleotides align to TRBD1. Germline CDR1 is SGHTA and CDR2 is FQGTGA. This CDR3 spans 14 amino acids. V shed 5 bases and J 1 base; nucleotides not matched to a gene: 4. In nucleotides, the CDR3 is TGTGCCAGCAGCCTACAGGGGAGGAACACTGAAGCTTTCTTT. It encodes CASSLQGRNTEAFF.

The chain is built from TRBV15 and TRBJ2-1, with D possibly being TRBD2 (6 bases). The CDR3 has 15 residues. Trimming cost V 6 bases and J 0 bases, with 12 bases left between them. Germline V lookup: CDR1 LNHNV, CDR2 YYDKDF (reference sequence). The CDR3: CATSKGGISYNEQFF. The CDR3 coding sequence is TGTGCCACCAGTAAGGGCGGGATCTCCTACAATGAGCAGTTCTTC.

The chain's CDR3 is CASSLRRGTEAFF. CDR3 coding DNA: TGCGCCAGCAGCTTGCGGCGGGGTACTGAAGCTTTCTTT. This sequence joins TRBV5-1 and TRBJ1-1, with D hard to call. V was cut by 1 base and J by 5 bases, with 9 bases left in between. The CDR3 has 13 residues. CDR1 and CDR2 from the germline V gene are SGHRS and YFSETQ.

The rearrangement joins TRBV7-2 to TRBJ1-2; tentatively, D is TRBD1 (5 bases). Germline CDR1 is SGHTA and CDR2 is FQGNSA. V dropped 2 bases and J dropped 8 bases, with 6 bases sitting between them. This CDR3 has 11 amino acids. CDR3 region: CASSLSGGYTF. The CDR3 DNA follows: TGTGCCAGCAGCTTATCAGGGGGCTACACCTTC.

Written as DNA, the CDR3 is TGTGCCGCTTTGACTGGGGGCGCAGCAGATACGCAGTATTTT. It is translated as CAALTGGAADTQYF. V gene TRBV28 combines with J gene TRBJ2-3; tentatively, D is TRBD1 (6 bases). The CDR3 totals 14 residues. V lost 11 bases to trimming and J lost 4 bases, with 19 bases between them. CDR1 is MDHEN and CDR2 is SYDVKM in the germline V gene.

The genes are TRBV7-2 and TRBJ2-3, with a weak D call TRBD1 (5 bases). CDR3 size: 13 residues. Germline CDR1 SGHTA, CDR2 FQGNSA. Trimming shortened V by 5 bases and J by 6 bases, and 12 bases separated the two germline ends. The CDR3: CASSRRSGDTQYF. As DNA, the CDR3 is TGTGCCAGCAGCCGCCGGTCAGGGGATACGCAGTATTTT.

V and J are TRBV28 and TRBJ1-2; no definite D call. The V gene's germline CDR1 is MDHEN and CDR2 SYDVKM. The CDR3 has 13 residues. V was pared by 5 bases and J by 4 bases, with 11 bases between. The CDR3 DNA reads TGTGCCAGCAGTCTCCGGGATATCTATGGCTACACCTTC. Protein: CASSLRDIYGYTF.

Remarks on this clone: Other DNA sequences from this sample encode an identical CDR3 as well. J is TRBJ2-7 and V is TRBV6-5; TRBD1 matches 10 bases. The V gene end was trimmed by 6 bases and the J gene end by 7 bases; junction bases not matched to a gene: 6. The V gene's germline CDR1 is MNHEY and CDR2 SVGAGI. The CDR3 runs to 13 residues. This chain's CDR3 is CASRQTGGGEQYF. The CDR3 DNA is TGTGCCAGCAGGCAGACAGGGGGCGGGGAGCAGTACTTC.

CDR3 sequence reads: CASSPYLSGGANEQFF. CDR3 sequence (DNA): TGTGCCAGCAGTCCTTACCTTAGCGGGGGGGCAAATGAGCAGTTCTTC. V gene TRBV27 combines with J gene TRBJ2-1; 11 positions match TRBD2. The CDR3 extends over 16 amino acids. The germline V gene encodes CDR1 MNHEY and CDR2 SMNVEV (reference sequence). Germline trimming cut 5 bases from V and 7 bases from J; bases unmatched to any gene: 10.

The chain joins TRBV7-2 to TRBJ1-5; maybe TRBD1 (5 bases). Germline V CDR1 and CDR2: SGHTA, FQGNSA. This CDR3 has 15 residues. Trimming shortened V by 1 base and J by 1 base, and 8 bases separated the two germline ends. The CDR3 loop is CASSLEGVSNQPQHF. The CDR3, as DNA: TGTGCCAGCAGCTTAGAAGGGGTCAGCAATCAGCCCCAGCATTTT.

This chain connects TRBV28 to TRBJ1-1, with 10 nucleotides matching TRBD1. Trimming took 10 bases from V and 2 from J; bases not matched to a gene: 13. This CDR3 spans 16 amino acids. Germline CDR1 is MDHEN and CDR2 is SYDVKM. The CDR3 DNA sequence: TGTGCCACCCGCTCGACAGGGGGCGAGGATAACACTGAAGCTTTCTTT. This sequence encodes CATRSTGGEDNTEAFF.

The chain couples TRBV6-4 to TRBJ2-2; no clear D. V dropped 2 bases and J dropped 10 bases, with 17 bases sitting between them. The germline V gene has CDR1 MRHNA and CDR2 SNTAGT. This CDR3 region has 15 residues. CDR3 region: CASSDHHGHSAELFF. The CDR3 nucleotides are TGTGCCAGCAGTGACCACCATGGGCATTCCGCGGAGCTGTTTTTT.

The chain carries TRBV12-3 or TRBV12-4 and TRBJ1-1; D remains ambiguous. The length of the CDR3 is 11 residues. Between the trimmed V and J ends, which lost 3 bases and 11 bases, there was a span of 10 bases. The CDR3 loop is CASSFEGGAFF. In nucleotides, the CDR3 is TGTGCCAGCAGTTTTGAAGGAGGGGCTTTCTTT.

This chain connects TRBV3-1 (or the pseudogene TRBV3-2) to TRBJ1-5; D remains ambiguous. V lost 1 base and J lost 6, with 10 bases in between. The CDR3 has 14 amino acids. Germline CDR1 LGHDT, CDR2 YNNKEL (reference sequence). The CDR3 DNA sequence: TGTGCCAGCAGCCAAGCCGGGAGTCTTCAGCCCCAGCATTTT. Its translation is CASSQAGSLQPQHF.

The chain uses TRBV30 and TRBJ2-5; 14 bases fit TRBD2. J lost 8 bases, V lost 1 base, and 3 bases had no gene match. Germline V gene lookup returns CDR1 GTSNPN and CDR2 SVGIG (reference sequence). The length of the CDR3 is 14 residues. CDR3 region: CAWSGGLAGGTQYF. The CDR3, as DNA: TGTGCCTGGAGTGGTGGACTAGCGGGGGGCACCCAGTACTTC.

This clone was seen a handful of times. DNA of the CDR3: TGTGCCAGCAGCTTAGGCTTGGGAGCCTTGGGGTCACCCCTCCACTTT. Protein sequence: CASSLGLGALGSPLHF. This chain connects TRBV13 to TRBJ1-6, with unresolved D. Trimming pared 0 bases from V and 10 bases from J, leaving 16 bases between. The germline gives CDR1 PRHDT, CDR2 FYEKMQ (reference sequence). CDR3 size: 16 residues.

This clone was seen only once. The chain combines TRBV24-1 with TRBJ2-3; tentative D call: TRBD1 (6 bases). Per germline, CDR1 KGHDR and CDR2 SFDVKD. The CDR3 length is 16 residues. Trimming cost V 4 bases and J 1 base, with 14 bases left between them. This CDR3 is CATSERDRRRTDTQYF. CDR3 nucleotides: TGTGCCACCAGTGAACGAGACAGGCGCCGCACAGATACGCAGTATTTT.

The table lists this clone with a few counts. The chain couples TRBV20-1 to TRBJ1-1; D uncertain. Germline V gene lookup returns CDR1 DFQATT and CDR2 SNEGSKA (reference sequence). The ends were cut back, 3 bases at V and 0 bases at J, with 5 bases in the middle. CDR3 size: 12 residues. CDR3 in DNA: TGCAGTGCTAGTGCAGTGAACACTGAAGCTTTCTTT. It specifies CSASAVNTEAFF.